This TCR beta chain stems from a study of long-term antiretroviral therapy in people with HIV. About the study: The 2015 immediate-ART recommendation came about a decade after the earliest samples.

Study-level points and caveats: Spans of CDR3 length were tighter for HIV repertoires than for controls.

Sampling of each donor yielded at least one pre-ART PBMC sample and at least two post-ART PBMC samples. Each HIV-infected participant was given treatment in the United States. About this clone itself: The antigen is undetermined.

The immunoSEQ assay was v3.0, run at survey level. Generated by immunoSEQ multiplex PCR, the TCRdb table keeps only in-frame clones and is missing some. This repertoire shows some 40,000 clones, about 86% found once; its top ten account for roughly 4%. Per the germline V gene, CDR1 is MNHNS and CDR2 is SASEGT. The germline V and J ends were trimmed by 8 bases and 5 bases, with 13 bases remaining between them. The CDR3 is 14 amino acids. This clonotype was obtained from a woman in her fifties or sixties with HIV. The chain recombines TRBV6-1 with TRBJ2-6; D is possibly TRBD2 (5 bases). Sequencing was performed on unsorted PBMCs, taken 1.2 years after starting antiretroviral therapy. The CDR3: CASLGSRWANVLTF. DNA for the CDR3: TGTGCCAGCCTTGGGAGTAGGTGGGCCAACGTCCTGACTTTC.